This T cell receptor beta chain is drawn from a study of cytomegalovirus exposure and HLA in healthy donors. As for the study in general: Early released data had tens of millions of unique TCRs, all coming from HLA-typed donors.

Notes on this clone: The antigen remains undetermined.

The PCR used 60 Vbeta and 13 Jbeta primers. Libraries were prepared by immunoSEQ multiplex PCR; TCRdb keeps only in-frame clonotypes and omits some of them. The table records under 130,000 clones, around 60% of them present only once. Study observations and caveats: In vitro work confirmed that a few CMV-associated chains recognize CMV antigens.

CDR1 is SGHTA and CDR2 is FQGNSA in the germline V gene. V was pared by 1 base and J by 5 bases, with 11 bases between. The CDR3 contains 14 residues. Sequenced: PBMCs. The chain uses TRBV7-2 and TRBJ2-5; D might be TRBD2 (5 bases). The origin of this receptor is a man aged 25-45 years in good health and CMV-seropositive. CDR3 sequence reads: CASSLGTSRETQYF. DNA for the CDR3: TGTGCCAGCAGCTTAGGGACTTCGCGGGAGACCCAGTACTTC.